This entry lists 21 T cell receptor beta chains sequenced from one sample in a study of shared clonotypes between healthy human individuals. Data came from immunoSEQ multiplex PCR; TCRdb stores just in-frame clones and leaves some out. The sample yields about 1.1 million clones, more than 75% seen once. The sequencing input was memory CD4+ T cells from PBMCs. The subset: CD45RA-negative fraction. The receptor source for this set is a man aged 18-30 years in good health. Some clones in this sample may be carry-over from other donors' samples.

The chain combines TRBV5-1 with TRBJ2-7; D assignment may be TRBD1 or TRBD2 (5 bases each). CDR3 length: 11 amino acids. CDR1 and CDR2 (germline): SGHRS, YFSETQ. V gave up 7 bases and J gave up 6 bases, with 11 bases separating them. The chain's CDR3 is CASGWGREQYF. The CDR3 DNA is TGCGCCAGCGGCTGGGGACGCGAGCAGTACTTC.

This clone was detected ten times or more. This CDR3 reads CAGGVGAQETQYF. The CDR3 bases are TGTGCCGGCGGGGTGGGGGCGCAAGAGACCCAGTACTTC. The chain recombines TRBV5-6 with TRBJ2-5; tentatively, D is TRBD1 or TRBD2 (6 bases each). Germline V gene sequence: CDR1 SGHDT, CDR2 YYEEEE. Deletions cut 10 bases from V and 2 bases from J, with 15 bases between. The CDR3 length is 13 residues.

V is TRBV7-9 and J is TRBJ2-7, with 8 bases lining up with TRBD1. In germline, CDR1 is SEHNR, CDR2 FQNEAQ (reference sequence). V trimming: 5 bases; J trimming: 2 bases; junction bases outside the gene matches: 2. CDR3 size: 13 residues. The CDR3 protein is CASSGTGPYEQYF. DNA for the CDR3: TGTGCCAGCAGCGGGACAGGCCCCTACGAGCAGTACTTC.

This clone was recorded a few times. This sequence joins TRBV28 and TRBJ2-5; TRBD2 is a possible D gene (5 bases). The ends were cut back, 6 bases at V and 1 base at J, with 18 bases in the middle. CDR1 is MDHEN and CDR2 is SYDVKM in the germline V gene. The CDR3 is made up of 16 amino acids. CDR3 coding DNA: TGTGCCAGCAGATCCGGGATCTTTCACACCCAAGAGACCCAGTACTTC. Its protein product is CASRSGIFHTQETQYF.

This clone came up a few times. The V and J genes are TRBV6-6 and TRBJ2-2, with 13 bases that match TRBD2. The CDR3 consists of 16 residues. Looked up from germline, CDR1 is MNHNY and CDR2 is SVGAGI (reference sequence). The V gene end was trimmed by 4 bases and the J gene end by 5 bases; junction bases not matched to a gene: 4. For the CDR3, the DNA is TGTGCCAGCAGTTCGACTAGCGGGAGGTATACCGGGGAGCTGTTTTTT. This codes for CASSSTSGRYTGELFF.

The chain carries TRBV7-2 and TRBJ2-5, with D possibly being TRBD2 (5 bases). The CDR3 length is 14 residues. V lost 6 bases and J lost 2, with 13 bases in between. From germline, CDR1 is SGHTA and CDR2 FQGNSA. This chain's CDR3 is CASSFDYLQETQYF. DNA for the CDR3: TGTGCCAGCAGTTTCGACTATCTACAAGAGACCCAGTACTTC.

The CDR3 reads CASRTGGVGPRTYGYTF. For the CDR3, the DNA is TGTGCCAGCAGAACGGGGGGCGTTGGGCCCCGGACCTATGGCTACACCTTC. The chain joins TRBV4-2 to TRBJ1-2; D is possibly TRBD1 (6 bases). V was clipped by 6 bases and J by 4 bases, with 24 bases between them. Germline-derived CDR1 and CDR2 are LGHNA and YNFKEQ. The CDR3 spans 17 residues.

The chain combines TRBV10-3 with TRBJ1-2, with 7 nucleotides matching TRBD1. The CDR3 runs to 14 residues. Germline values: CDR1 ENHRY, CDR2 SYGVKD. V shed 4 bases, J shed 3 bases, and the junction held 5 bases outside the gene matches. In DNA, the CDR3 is TGTGCCATCAGTGTAAACAGGGGAGACTATGGCTACACCTTC. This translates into CAISVNRGDYGYTF.

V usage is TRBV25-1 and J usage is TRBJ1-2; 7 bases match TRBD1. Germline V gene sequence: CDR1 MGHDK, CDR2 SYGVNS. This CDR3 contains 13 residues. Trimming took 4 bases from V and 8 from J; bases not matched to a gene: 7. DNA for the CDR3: TGTGCCAGCAGTGCGACAGGGTTTAACGGCTACACCTTC. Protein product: CASSATGFNGYTF.

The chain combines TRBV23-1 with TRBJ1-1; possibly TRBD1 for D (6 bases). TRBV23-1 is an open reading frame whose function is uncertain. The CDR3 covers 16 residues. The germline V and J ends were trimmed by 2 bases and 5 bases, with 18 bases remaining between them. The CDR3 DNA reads TGCGCCAGCAGTCAACGCAGGGAGGGGGTTAGTACTGAAGCTTTCTTT. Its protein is CASSQRREGVSTEAFF.

The CDR3: CASSSRTGNTGELFF. DNA for the CDR3: TGTGCCAGCAGCTCTAGGACTGGGAACACCGGGGAGCTGTTTTTT. The chain combines TRBV7-7 with TRBJ2-2; the D gene is possibly TRBD2 (5 bases). The V gene lost 4 bases and the J gene lost 1 base, with 10 bases spanning the gap. The germline V gene encodes CDR1 SSHAT and CDR2 FNYEAQ (reference sequence). This CDR3 comprises 15 residues. Together with reference TRBV7-7 and TRBJ2-2, the CDR3 gives the full variable domain: GAGVSQSPRYKVTKRGQDVTLRCDPISSHATLYWYQQALGQGPEFLTYFNYEAQPDKSGLPSDRFSAERPEGSISTLTIQRTEQRDSAMYRCASSSRTGNTGELFFGEGSRLTVL.

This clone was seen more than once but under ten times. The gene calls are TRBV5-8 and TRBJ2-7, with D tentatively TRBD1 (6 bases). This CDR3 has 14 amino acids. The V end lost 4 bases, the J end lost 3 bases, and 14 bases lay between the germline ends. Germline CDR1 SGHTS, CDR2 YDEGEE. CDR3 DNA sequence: TGTGCCAGCAGCCACGGGACACTTCTCTACGAGCAGTACTTC. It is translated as CASSHGTLLYEQYF.

The CDR3 nucleotides read TGTGCCAGCAGTTCCCCACGGGGGGGCACCGGGGAGCTGTTTTTT. The encoded protein is CASSSPRGGTGELFF. This sequence joins TRBV28 and TRBJ2-2, with 8 bases aligning to TRBD2. This CDR3 spans 15 amino acids. Germline trimming cut 4 bases from V and 4 bases from J; bases unmatched to any gene: 5. Looked up from germline, CDR1 is MDHEN and CDR2 is SYDVKM.

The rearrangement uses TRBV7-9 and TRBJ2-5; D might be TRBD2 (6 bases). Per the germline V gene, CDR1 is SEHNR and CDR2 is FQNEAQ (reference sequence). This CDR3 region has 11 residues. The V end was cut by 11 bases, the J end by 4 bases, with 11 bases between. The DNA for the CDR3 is TGTGCCGGGGGAGGAGGAGAGACCCAGTACTTC. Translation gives CAGGGGETQYF.

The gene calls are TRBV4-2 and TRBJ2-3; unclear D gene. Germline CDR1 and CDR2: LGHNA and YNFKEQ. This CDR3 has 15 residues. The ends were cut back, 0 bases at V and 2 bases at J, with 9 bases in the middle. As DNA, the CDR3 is TGTGCCAGCAGCCAAGACACGGTTTCCACAGATACGCAGTATTTT. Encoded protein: CASSQDTVSTDTQYF.

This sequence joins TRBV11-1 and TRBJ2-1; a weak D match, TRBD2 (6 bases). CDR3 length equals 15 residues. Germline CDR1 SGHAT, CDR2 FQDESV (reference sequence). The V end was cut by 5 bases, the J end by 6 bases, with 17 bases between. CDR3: CASSRGTQGGNEQFF. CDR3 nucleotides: TGTGCCAGCAGCCGCGGGACTCAAGGAGGCAATGAGCAGTTCTTC.

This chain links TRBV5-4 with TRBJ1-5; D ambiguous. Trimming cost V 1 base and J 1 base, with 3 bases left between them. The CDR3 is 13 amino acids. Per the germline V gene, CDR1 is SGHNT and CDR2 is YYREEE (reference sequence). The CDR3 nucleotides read TGTGCCAGCAGCTTGAGCAGCAATCAGCCCCAGCATTTT. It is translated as CASSLSSNQPQHF.

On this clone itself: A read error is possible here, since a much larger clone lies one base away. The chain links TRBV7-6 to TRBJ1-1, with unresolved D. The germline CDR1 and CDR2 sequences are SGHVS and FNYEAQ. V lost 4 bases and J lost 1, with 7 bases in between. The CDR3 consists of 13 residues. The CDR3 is CASSSQRNTEAFF. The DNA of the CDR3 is TGTGCCAGCAGCTCCCAGAGGAACACTGAAGCTTTCTTT.

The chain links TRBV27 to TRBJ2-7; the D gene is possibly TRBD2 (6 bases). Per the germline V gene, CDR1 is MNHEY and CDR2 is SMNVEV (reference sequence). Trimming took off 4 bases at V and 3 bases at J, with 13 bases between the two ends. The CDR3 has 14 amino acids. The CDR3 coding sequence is TGTGCCAGCAGTTCCCGGAGGGGTCACTACGAGCAGTACTTC. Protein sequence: CASSSRRGHYEQYF.

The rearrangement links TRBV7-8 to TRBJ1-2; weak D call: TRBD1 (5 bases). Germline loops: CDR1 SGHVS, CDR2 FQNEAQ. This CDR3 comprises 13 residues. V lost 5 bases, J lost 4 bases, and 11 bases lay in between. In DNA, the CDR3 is TGTGCCAGCAGCCCGGGGCCCTTCTATGGCTACACCTTC. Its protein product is CASSPGPFYGYTF.

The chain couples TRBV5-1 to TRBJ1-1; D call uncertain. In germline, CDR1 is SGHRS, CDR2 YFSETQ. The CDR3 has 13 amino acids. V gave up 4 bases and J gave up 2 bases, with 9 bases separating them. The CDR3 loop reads CASSRGFNTEAFF. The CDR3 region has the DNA TGCGCCAGCAGCCGCGGGTTCAACACTGAAGCTTTCTTT.